The source of this T cell receptor (beta chain) is a study of beta chain features in type 1 diabetes. Study observations and caveats: Naive, central memory and Treg TCRB repertoires seemed to resemble each other more closely in patients than they did in healthy donors. Shortening of TCRB CDR3s, moderate but significant, appeared in all four CD4+ subsets of Type 1 diabetes patients.

Germline assignment: CDR1 LNHDA and CDR2 SQIVND (reference sequence). The CDR3 loop spans 14 amino acids. Between the trimmed V and J ends, which lost 5 bases and 3 bases, there was a span of 13 bases. Every participating donor gave one draw, a heparinised blood sample averaging about 120 mL. The authors reverse transcribed all of the isolated RNA, so sequencing captured expressed TCRB transcripts. Samples of naive, central memory and regulatory T cells yielded a mean of approximately 3.9 million reads. Here immunoSEQ multiplex PCR was the method, and the copy in TCRdb shows in-frame clones only, minus some. The sample consists of about 360,000 clones, around 12% of them appearing once. Worth noting for this clone: As yet, its antigen is unknown.

This receptor was taken from a woman under 30 with type 1 diabetes. This chain links TRBV19 with TRBJ2-5; D is perhaps TRBD1 (7 bases). Sequencing was performed on naive CD4+ T cells from blood. The CDR3 spells CASSRAGGKETQYF. Here the CDR3 DNA reads TGTGCCAGTAGTCGGGCAGGGGGGAAAGAGACCCAGTACTTC. The variable domain in full, completed from reference TRBV19 and TRBJ2-5, reads DGGITQSPKYLFRKEGQNVTLSCEQNLNHDAMYWYRQDPGQGLRLIYYSQIVNDFQKGDIAEGYSVSREKKESFPLTVTSAQKNPTAFYLCASSRAGGKETQYFGPGTRLLVL.